The rows below give T cell receptor beta chains drawn from one sample of a study of blood T cell repertoires in COVID-19. Clones were read by immunoSEQ multiplex PCR, and TCRdb kept only the in-frame ones, dropping some. This table has roughly 200,000 clones, roughly 84% appearing once. The sample taken for sequencing was peripheral blood. The origin of the receptors is a woman aged 40 to 49 who had recovered from COVID-19. CDR3s include the opening cysteine and the closing phenylalanine or tryptophan. Fields, in order: D gene, J gene, clone size, V gene, CDR3 protein. A D gene is named only where the DNA matches it firmly. A clone size is listed for some rows: how often the clone was seen (once, few, many), or a class if it is expanded.

- TRBJ2-1 - TRBV2 CASSNVGAYNEQFF
TRBD1 TRBJ1-3 - TRBV5-1 CASSIGQVISGNTIYF
TRBD1 TRBJ1-1 once TRBV11-1 CASSSEDRVVLAFF
- TRBJ1-3 - TRBV30 CAWTGISGNTIYF
- TRBJ1-2 - TRBV28 CAARGGGGSNYGYTF
TRBD1 TRBJ2-1 - TRBV11-2 CASSRRRGQGAGFEQFF
TRBD1 TRBJ2-2 - TRBV6-1 CASSDAGTGFTTGELFF
- TRBJ2-7 - TRBV29-1 CSVVQNSYEQYF
- TRBJ1-6 - TRBV2 CAITGWLDSPLHF
TRBD2 TRBJ2-5 - TRBV18 CASSQSGNQETQYF
TRBD1 TRBJ2-7 - TRBV6-1 CASSEAGQSTYEQYF
TRBD2 TRBJ2-3 - TRBV5-1 CASSLLAGTDTQYF
TRBD2 TRBJ2-2 once TRBV6-6 CASSYTGRAGGELFF
- TRBJ2-2 - TRBV4-3 CASSQDRASAGELFF
TRBD1 TRBJ1-1 - TRBV28 CASRLSTGGREAFF
- TRBJ1-3 - TRBV3-1/TRBV3-2 CASSHAGAGNTIYF
- TRBJ1-1 few TRBV29-1 CSVAEGRNTEAFF
- TRBJ2-3 - TRBV28 CASSLYSTRVSTDTQYF
- TRBJ1-3 - TRBV4-3 CASSQAGTSGNTIYF
TRBD2 TRBJ2-5 - TRBV5-1 CASNRGTSEEETQYF
- TRBJ2-3 - TRBV7-3 CASSIPGADTQYF
- TRBJ2-3 - TRBV6-4 CASSDSSVEITDTQYF
TRBD1 TRBJ2-5 - TRBV18 CASSPGTGGETQYF
- TRBJ1-5 few TRBV19 CASSGIQGYSNQPQHF
- TRBJ1-2 - TRBV6-5 CASRGIGVGYGYTF
- TRBJ2-1 - TRBV4-3 CASSLGGEQFF
- TRBJ2-1 - TRBV11-1 CASSFNSAPEQFF
- TRBJ2-3 once TRBV5-1 CASSLGQGADTQYF
- TRBJ1-3 - TRBV9 CASSVDDYEGNTIYF
TRBD1 TRBJ1-2 - TRBV3-1/TRBV3-2 CASSLRTGGTGYTF
- TRBJ2-1 once TRBV6-6 CASCNTPGVREQFF
- TRBJ2-1 - TRBV7-3 CASSPVSGGTAYNEQFF
- TRBJ1-5 - TRBV30 CAWSVNNNQPQHF
- TRBJ1-1 once TRBV19 CASSMYNTEAFF
TRBD1 TRBJ2-7 - TRBV28 CASLMGDRTYF
- TRBJ2-7 few TRBV28 CASSLLAGAGKYEQYF
TRBD2 TRBJ2-1 - TRBV7-8 CASSLEDGGRAYYNEQFF
- TRBJ2-3 once TRBV11-2 CASSLFGQASTDTQYF
TRBD1 TRBJ2-3 - TRBV11-2 CASSLVRQGRGTDTQYF
TRBD1 TRBJ1-2 - TRBV28 CASSKGQGNYGYTF
TRBD1 TRBJ1-1 - TRBV28 CASSSAGQGNTEAFF
- TRBJ1-6 - TRBV7-8 CASSLLSNSPLHF
- TRBJ2-1 - TRBV29-1 CSVGYSAQGNEQFF
- TRBJ2-7 - TRBV7-9 CASSLSRELSYEQYF
TRBD2 TRBJ2-1 - TRBV9 CASSVGPGGGNEQFF
- TRBJ2-3 - TRBV6-2/TRBV6-3 CASSATLYTQYF
- TRBJ2-5 - TRBV15 CATSRRAPRGTQETQYF
TRBD2 TRBJ2-1 - TRBV12-5 CASGLPTALTSGRGNEQFF